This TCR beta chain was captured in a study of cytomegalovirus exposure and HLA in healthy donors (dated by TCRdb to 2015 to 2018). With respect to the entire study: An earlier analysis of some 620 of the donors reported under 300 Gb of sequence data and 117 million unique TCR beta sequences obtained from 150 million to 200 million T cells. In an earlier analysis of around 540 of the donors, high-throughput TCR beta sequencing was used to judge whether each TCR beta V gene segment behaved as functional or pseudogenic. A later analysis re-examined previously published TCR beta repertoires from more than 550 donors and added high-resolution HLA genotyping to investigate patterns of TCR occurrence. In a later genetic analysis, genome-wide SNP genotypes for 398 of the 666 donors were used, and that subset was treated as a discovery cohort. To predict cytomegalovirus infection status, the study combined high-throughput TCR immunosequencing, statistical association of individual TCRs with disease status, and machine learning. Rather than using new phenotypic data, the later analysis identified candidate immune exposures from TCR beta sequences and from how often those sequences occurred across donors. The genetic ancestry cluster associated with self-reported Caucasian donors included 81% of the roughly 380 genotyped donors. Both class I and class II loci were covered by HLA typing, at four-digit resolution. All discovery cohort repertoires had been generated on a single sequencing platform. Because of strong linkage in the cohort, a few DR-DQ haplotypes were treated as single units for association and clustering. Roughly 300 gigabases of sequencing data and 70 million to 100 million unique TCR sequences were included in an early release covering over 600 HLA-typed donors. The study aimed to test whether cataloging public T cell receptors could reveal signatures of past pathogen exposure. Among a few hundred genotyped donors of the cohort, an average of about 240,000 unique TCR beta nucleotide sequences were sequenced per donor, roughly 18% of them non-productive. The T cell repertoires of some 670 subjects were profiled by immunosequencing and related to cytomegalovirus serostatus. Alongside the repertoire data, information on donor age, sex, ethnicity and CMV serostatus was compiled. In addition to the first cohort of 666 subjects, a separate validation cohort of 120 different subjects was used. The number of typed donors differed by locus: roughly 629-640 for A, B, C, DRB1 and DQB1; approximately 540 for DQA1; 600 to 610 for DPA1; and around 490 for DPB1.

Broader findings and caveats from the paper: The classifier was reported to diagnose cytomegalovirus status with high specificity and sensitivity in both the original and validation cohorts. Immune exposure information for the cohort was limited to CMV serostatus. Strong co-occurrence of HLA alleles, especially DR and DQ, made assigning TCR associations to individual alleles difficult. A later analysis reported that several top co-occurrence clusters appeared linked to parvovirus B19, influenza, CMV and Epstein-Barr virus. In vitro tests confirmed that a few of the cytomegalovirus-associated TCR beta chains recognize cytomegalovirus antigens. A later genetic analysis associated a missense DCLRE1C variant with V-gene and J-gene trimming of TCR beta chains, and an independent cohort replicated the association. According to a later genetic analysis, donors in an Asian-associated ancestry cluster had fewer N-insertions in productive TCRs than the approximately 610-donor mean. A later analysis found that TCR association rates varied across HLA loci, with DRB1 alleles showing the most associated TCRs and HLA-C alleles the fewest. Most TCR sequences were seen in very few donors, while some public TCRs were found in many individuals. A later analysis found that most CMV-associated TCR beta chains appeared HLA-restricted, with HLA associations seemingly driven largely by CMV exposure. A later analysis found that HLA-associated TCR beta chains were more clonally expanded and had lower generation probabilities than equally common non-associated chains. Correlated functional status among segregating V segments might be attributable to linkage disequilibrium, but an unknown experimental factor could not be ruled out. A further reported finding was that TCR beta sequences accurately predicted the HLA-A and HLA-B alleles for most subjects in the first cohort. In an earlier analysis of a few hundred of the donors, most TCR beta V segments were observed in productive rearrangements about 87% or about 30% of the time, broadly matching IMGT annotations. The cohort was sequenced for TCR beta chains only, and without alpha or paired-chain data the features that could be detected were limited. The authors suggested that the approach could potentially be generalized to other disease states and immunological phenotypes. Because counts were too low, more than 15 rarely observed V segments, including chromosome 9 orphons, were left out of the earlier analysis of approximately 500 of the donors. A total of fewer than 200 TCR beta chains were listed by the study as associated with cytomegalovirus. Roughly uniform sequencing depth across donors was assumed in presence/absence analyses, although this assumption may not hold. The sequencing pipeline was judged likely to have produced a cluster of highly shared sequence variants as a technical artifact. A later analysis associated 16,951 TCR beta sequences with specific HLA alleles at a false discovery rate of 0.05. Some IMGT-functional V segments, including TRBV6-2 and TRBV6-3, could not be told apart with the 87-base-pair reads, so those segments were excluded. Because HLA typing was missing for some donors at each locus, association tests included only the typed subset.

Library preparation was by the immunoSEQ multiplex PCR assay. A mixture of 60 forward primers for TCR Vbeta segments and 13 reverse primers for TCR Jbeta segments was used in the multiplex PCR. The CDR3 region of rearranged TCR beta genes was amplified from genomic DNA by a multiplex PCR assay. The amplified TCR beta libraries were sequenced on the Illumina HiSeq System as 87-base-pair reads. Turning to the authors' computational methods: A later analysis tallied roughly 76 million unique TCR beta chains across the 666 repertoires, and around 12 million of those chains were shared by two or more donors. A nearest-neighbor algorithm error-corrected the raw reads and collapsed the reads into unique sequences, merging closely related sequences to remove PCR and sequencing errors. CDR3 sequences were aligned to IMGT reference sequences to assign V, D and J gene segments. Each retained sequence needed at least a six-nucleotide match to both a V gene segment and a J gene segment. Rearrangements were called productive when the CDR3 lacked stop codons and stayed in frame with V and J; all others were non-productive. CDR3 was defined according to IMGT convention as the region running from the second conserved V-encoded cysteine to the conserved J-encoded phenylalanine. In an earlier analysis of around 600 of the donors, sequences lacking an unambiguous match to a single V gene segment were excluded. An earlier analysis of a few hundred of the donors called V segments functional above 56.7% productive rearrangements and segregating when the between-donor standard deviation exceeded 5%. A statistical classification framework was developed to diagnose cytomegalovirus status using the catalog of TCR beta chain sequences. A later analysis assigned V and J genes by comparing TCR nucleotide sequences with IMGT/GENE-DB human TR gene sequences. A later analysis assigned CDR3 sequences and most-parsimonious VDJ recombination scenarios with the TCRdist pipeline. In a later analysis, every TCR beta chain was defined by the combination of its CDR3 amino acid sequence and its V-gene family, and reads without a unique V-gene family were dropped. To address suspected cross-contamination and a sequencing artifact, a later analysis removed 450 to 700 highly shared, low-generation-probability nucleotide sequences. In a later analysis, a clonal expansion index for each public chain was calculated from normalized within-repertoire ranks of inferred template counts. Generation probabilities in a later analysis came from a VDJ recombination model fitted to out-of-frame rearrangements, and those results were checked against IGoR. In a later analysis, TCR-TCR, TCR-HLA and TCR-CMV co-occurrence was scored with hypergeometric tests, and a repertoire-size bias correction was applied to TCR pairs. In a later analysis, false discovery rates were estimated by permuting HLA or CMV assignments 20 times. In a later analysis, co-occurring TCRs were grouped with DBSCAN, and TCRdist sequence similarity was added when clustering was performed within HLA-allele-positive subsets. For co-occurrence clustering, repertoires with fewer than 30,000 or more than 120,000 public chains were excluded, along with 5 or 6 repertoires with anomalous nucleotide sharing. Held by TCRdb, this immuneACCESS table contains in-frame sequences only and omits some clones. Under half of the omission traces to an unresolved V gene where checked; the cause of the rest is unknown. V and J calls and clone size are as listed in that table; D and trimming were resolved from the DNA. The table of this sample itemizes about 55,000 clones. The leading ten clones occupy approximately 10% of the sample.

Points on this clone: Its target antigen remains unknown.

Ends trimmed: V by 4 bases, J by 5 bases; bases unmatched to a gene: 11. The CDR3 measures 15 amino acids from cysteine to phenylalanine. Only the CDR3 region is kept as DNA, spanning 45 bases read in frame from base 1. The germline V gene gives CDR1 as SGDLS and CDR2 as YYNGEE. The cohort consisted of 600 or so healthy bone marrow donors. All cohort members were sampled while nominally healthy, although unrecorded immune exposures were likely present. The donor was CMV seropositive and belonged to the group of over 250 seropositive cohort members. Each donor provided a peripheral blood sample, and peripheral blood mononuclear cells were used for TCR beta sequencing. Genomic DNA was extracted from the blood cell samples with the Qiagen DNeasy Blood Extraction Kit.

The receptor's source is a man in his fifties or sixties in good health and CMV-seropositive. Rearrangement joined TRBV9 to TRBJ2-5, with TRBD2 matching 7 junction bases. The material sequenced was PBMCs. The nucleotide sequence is TGTGCCAGCAGCCCTAGCGGTTTTGGGGGGGAGACCCAGTACTTC. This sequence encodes CASSPSGFGGETQYF. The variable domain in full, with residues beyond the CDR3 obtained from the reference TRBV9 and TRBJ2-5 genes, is DSGVTQTPKHLITATGQRVTLRCSPRSGDLSVYWYQQSLDQGLQFLIQYYNGEERAKGNILERFSAQQFPDLHSELNLSSLELGDSALYFCASSPSGFGGETQYFGPGTRLLVL.